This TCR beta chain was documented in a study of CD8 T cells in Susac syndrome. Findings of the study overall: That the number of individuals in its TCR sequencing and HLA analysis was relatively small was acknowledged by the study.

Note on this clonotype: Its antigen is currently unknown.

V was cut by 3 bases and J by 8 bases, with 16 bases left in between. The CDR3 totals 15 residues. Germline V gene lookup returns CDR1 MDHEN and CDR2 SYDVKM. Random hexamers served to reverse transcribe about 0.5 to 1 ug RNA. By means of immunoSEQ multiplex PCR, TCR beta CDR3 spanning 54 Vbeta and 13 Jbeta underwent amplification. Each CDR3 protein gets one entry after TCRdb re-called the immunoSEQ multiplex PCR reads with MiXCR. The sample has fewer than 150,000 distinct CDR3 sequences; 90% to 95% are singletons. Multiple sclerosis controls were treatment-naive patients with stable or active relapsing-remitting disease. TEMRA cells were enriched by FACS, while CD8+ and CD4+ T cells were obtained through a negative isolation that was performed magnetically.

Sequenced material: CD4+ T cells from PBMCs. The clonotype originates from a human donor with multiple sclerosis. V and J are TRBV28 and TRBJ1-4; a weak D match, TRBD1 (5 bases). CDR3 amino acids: CASSLATGGREKLFF. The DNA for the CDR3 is TGTGCCAGCAGTTTGGCAACCGGGGGTAGAGAAAAACTGTTTTTT.